This T cell receptor (beta chain) was observed in a study of blood T cell repertoires in COVID-19 (dated by TCRdb to about 2020). With respect to the entire study: Samples covering the acute and convalescent phases of COVID-19 were provided by collaborators in the United States, Italy and Spain. Subjects who had been exposed to COVID-19, were actively infected with it, or had recovered from it provided the deeply sampled blood TCRbeta repertoires that made up the dataset. A freely available public database, intended as a resource for researchers studying the immune response to SARS-CoV-2, is where the repertoires were released. The prospective study material was composed of cDNA or gDNA derived from T cells, B-cell-depleted T cells, or PBMCs. Sample metadata almost always included a de-identified subject ID, COVID-19 status, age in years and sex. Where available, HLA class I and class II types were obtained from metadata supplied by the sample provider rather than from assay-based typing. The samples were drawn from the first 160 participants of the ongoing ImmuneRACE study and from 1,254 subjects provided by 6 global collaborators. What the authors observed across the whole study: The amount of clinical and demographic metadata varied by source and participant and was provided uncurated.

For this clone: Its antigen has not been determined. No much larger clone exists at a distance of one base, and base qualities are not known.

TCRbeta CDR3 regions were amplified from genomic DNA by means of the immunoSEQ Assay, a bias-controlled multiplex PCR. From the authors' description of their analysis: Nucleated cell counts per sample were estimated from amplification of reference gene primers within the assay. To quantify the absolute abundance of each unique TCRbeta CDR3 rearrangement, sequence reads were collapsed and filtered. For each sample, productive Simpson clonality was calculated as the square root of Simpson's diversity index across productive rearrangements. TCRdb retrieved this table from immuneACCESS and kept in-frame rearrangements only. Not all clones are present; in checked studies, unresolved V genes account for under half, and no reason is known for the remainder. From that table come the V and J calls and clone size; the DNA was used to work out D and trimming. This sample has roughly 300,000 clones in its table, and about nine tenths of those were observed once. Approximately 7.5% of the sample rests with the top ten.

Germline trimming amounts to 6 bases on V and 6 bases on J, with 6 as the count of junction bases outside the gene matches. The germline V gene yields KGHSH for CDR1 and LQKENI for CDR2. The CDR3 has 14 amino acids, counting the end cysteine and phenylalanine. Only the CDR3 part of the read is kept: 42 bases, read in frame from the first base. At one collaborating source in Seattle, patients were enrolled during active infection and were followed longitudinally through the course of disease. Collaborating institutions collected whole blood in K2EDTA tubes following their own protocols. For TCRbeta analysis, collaborator samples were shipped as frozen whole blood, as isolated PBMCs, or as DNA extracted from either sample type.

Recombination connected TRBV18 to TRBJ1-3; 9 nucleotides in the junction match TRBD1. The sequencing input was peripheral blood. This sequence originates from a woman between 25 and 40 years old with COVID-19, enrolled during active disease. The nucleotide sequence is TGTGCCAGCTCCCCGGGACAGGGTGAAAACACCATATATTTT. It translates as CASSPGQGENTIYF.